The 19 T cell receptor beta chains in this list originate from one sample, sequenced in a study of shared clonotypes between healthy human individuals. The protocol was immunoSEQ multiplex PCR, while the TCRdb copy is restricted to in-frame clones and leaves out a portion. Of roughly 490,000 clones in the sample, approximately 79% were seen once. The sequencing input was PBMCs. The receptors shown here come from a woman aged 40 to 50 in good health. Some clones in this sample may be carry-over from other donors' samples.

The DNA of the CDR3 is TGTGCCAGCAGTAAGGACAGGGGCTATGGCTACACCTTC. Translation gives CASSKDRGYGYTF. The chain carries TRBV28 and TRBJ1-2, with 9 bases matching TRBD1. Per the germline V gene, CDR1 is MDHEN and CDR2 is SYDVKM. The CDR3 length is 13 residues. V lost 5 bases and J lost 4; bases outside the gene matches: 2.

V gene TRBV21-1 combines with J gene TRBJ2-3; TRBD2 is taken as the D call from the table, unchecked against the DNA. TRBV21-1 has pseudogene status. The length of the CDR3 is 18 residues. This chain's CDR3 is CASSKTPGTSGSTDTQYF. The CDR3, as DNA: TGTGCCAGCAGCAAAACCCCAGGGACTAGCGGGAGCACAGATACGCAGTATTTT.

The chain recombines TRBV6-1 with TRBJ1-4; 9 nucleotides match TRBD1. Germline CDR1 is MNHNS and CDR2 is SASEGT. J was trimmed by 0 bases and V by 1 base; bases with no gene match: 9. CDR3 length: 19 residues. CDR3: CASSEVGQGRIATNEKLFF. The CDR3 DNA is TGTGCCAGCAGTGAAGTCGGACAGGGGAGGATTGCAACTAATGAAAAACTGTTTTTT.

The CDR3 is CASSLGTTYEQYF. CDR3 nucleotides: TGTGCCAGCAGCTTAGGGACCACCTACGAGCAGTACTTC. This chain links TRBV7-8 with TRBJ2-5; no reliable D call. TRBJ2-7 matches the DNA end more closely, so the J call is doubtful. Germline V gene sequence: CDR1 SGHVS, CDR2 FQNEAQ. CDR3 size: 13 residues.

Comments on this clone: The conserved final phenylalanine or tryptophan is absent from the CDR3, which likely points to a read error. The genes are TRBV5-4 and TRBJ1-1; D is perhaps TRBD1 (5 bases). The CDR3 totals 14 residues. Trimming stripped 5 bases from V and 1 base from J, with 12 bases between. Germline loops: CDR1 SGHNT, CDR2 YYREEE (reference sequence). CDR3 protein: CASRGARENTEAFL. The CDR3 nucleotides are TGTGCCAGCAGAGGGGCCAGGGAGAACACTGAAGCTTTCCTT.

This clone was observed a single time. This chain joins TRBV28 and TRBJ2-5; D not resolved. Trimming took 5 bases from V and 2 from J, leaving 15 bases between them. Germline V lookup: CDR1 MDHEN, CDR2 SYDVKM. This CDR3 has 15 residues. The CDR3 here is CASSRYFREQETQYF. CDR3 DNA sequence: TGTGCCAGCAGTCGTTATTTCCGAGAACAAGAGACCCAGTACTTC. The full variable domain, with the rest looked up from reference TRBV28 and TRBJ2-5, is DVKVTQSSRYLVKRTGEKVFLECVQDMDHENMFWYRQDPGLGLRLIYFSYDVKMKEKGDIPEGYSVSREKKERFSLILESASTNQTSMYLCASSRYFREQETQYFGPGTRLLVL.

V usage is TRBV19 and J usage is TRBJ1-5; D is unclear. The CDR3 covers 14 residues. V was clipped by 10 bases and J by 7 bases, with 20 bases between them. CDR1 and CDR2 from the germline V gene are LNHDA and SQIVND (reference sequence). The CDR3 loop reads CAIHLKYGVQPQHF. The DNA of the CDR3 is TGTGCCATCCACCTAAAGTATGGGGTGCAGCCCCAGCATTTT.

The chain carries TRBV5-6 and TRBJ2-5; D might be TRBD1 (5 bases). The tail of the sequence fits TRBJ2-7 better, so the J call may be wrong. Per germline, CDR1 SGHDT and CDR2 YYEEEE. This CDR3 has 13 amino acids. In DNA, the CDR3 is TGTGCCAGCAGCTTAGGGGTAGTCGACGAGCAGTACTTC. Its translation: CASSLGVVDEQYF.

The chain couples TRBV27 to TRBJ2-2; 9 bases map to TRBD1. The germline gives CDR1 MNHEY, CDR2 SMNVEV (reference sequence). The J segment lost 4 bases and the V segment lost 6 bases, leaving 9 bases of the junction unmatched. The CDR3 runs to 16 residues. In nucleotides, the CDR3 is TGTGCCAGCAGAATTACCGGGACAGGGCTCACCGGGGAGCTGTTTTTT. It encodes CASRITGTGLTGELFF.

V gene TRBV5-4 combines with J gene TRBJ2-5, with 11 bases that match TRBD1. J gave up 5 bases and V 0 bases, and 6 bases lay outside the gene matches. This CDR3 has 16 amino acids. The germline V gene has CDR1 SGHNT and CDR2 YYREEE (reference sequence). In DNA, the CDR3 is TGTGCCAGCAGCTTGGCAGGGACAGGGGGAAAGGAGACCCAGTACTTC. Encoded protein: CASSLAGTGGKETQYF.

The chain couples TRBV5-1 to TRBJ1-4; D remains unclear. The CDR3 loop spans 14 amino acids. Germline assignment: CDR1 SGHRS and CDR2 YFSETQ. V lost 4 bases and J 0 bases, leaving 7 bases between the germline ends. In DNA, the CDR3 is TGCGCCAGCAGCCAAGCTGCAACTAATGAAAAACTGTTTTTT. It is translated as CASSQAATNEKLFF.

This clone was found many times. The same CDR3 can be traced to other DNA sequences in this sample. The chain recombines TRBV10-3 with TRBJ2-7, with 10 bases identical to TRBD2. Per germline, CDR1 ENHRY and CDR2 SYGVKD. CDR3 length equals 17 residues. V lost 2 bases, J lost 1 base, and 8 bases stayed unmatched. As DNA, the CDR3 is TGTGCCATCAGTGAGCCAGCTAGCGGGAGAGCTTCCTACGAGCAGTACTTC. It encodes CAISEPASGRASYEQYF.

V usage is TRBV6-6 and J usage is TRBJ1-1; the D is unclear. V was cut by 6 bases and J by 7 bases, with 15 bases left in between. Germline CDR1 and CDR2: MNHNY and SVGAGI (reference sequence). The CDR3 runs 13 residues. This CDR3 is CASSPGRAVEAFF. The CDR3 bases are TGTGCCAGCAGCCCCGGGAGGGCAGTTGAAGCTTTCTTT.

The V and J genes are TRBV11-2 and TRBJ2-5; TRBD2 is a possible D gene (7 bases). The DNA end is more similar to TRBJ2-7, so the J call may be wrong. Per germline, CDR1 SGHAT and CDR2 FQNNGV. The CDR3 has 16 amino acids. The CDR3 loop reads CASSLLVGGRGREQYF. The CDR3 DNA reads as TGTGCCAGCAGCTTACTGGTCGGGGGGCGAGGTCGCGAGCAGTACTTC.

The rearrangement links TRBV2 to TRBJ2-5; TRBD2 matches 11 bases. The ends lost 3 bases at V and 13 bases at J; junction bases unmatched: 16. Per the germline V gene, CDR1 is SNHLY and CDR2 is FYNNEI. The CDR3 totals 16 residues. As DNA, the CDR3 is TGTGCCAGCAGTGAGAATAGCGGGAGGGGAGCTAGGAAACTGTACTTC. Its translation is CASSENSGRGARKLYF.

This clone was recorded only once. The genes are TRBV29-1 and TRBJ2-2, with 8 bases lining up with TRBD1. This CDR3 has 15 residues. Per the germline V gene, CDR1 is SQVTM and CDR2 is ANQGSEA. V lost 7 bases to trimming and J lost 1 base; unmatched junction nucleotides: 8. The CDR3 loop reads CSARRQGRNTGELFF. For the CDR3, the DNA is TGCAGCGCCAGACGACAGGGGAGGAACACCGGGGAGCTGTTTTTT.

The chain employs TRBV19 and TRBJ1-5; D call uncertain. Trimming removed 5 bases from V and 0 bases from J, with 8 bases in between. The CDR3 loop spans 14 amino acids. Germline CDR1 reads LNHDA; CDR2 reads SQIVND (reference sequence). The CDR3 is CASSYTHSNQPQHF. The CDR3 coding sequence is TGTGCCAGTAGTTACACCCATAGCAATCAGCCCCAGCATTTT.

The chain joins TRBV30 to TRBJ2-7; TRBD2 might be the D (5 bases). The CDR3 spans 12 residues. Germline V gene sequence: CDR1 GTSNPN, CDR2 SVGIG (reference sequence). The V end lost 0 bases, the J end lost 4 bases, and 7 bases lay between the germline ends. CDR3 protein: CAWSVTGYEQYF. CDR3 DNA: TGTGCCTGGAGTGTAACGGGATACGAGCAGTACTTC.

Comments on this clone: A far larger clone lies a single base away; this is likely a read error. The identical CDR3 is also encoded by other nucleotide sequences in the sample. J is TRBJ2-7 and V is TRBV28; D is uncertain. Trimming shortened V by 3 bases and J by 7 bases, and 10 bases separated the two germline ends. The germline V gene has CDR1 MDHEN and CDR2 SYDVKM. This CDR3 spans 12 amino acids. The CDR3: CASSLSRYEQYF. DNA of the CDR3: TGTGCCAGCAGTTTGTCGCGTTATGAGCAGTACTTC.